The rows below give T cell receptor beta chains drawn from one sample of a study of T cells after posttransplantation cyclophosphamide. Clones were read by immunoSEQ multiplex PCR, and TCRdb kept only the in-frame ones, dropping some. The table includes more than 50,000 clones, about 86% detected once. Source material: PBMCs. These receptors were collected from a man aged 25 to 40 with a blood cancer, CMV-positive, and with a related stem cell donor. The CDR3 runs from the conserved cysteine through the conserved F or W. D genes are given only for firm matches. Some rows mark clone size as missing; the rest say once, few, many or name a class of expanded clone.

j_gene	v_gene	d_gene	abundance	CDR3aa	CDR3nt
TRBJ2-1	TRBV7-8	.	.	CASSSRQLNEQFF	TGTGCCAGCAGCTCCCGACAGCTTAATGAGCAGTTCTTC
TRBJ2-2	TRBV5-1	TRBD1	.	CASVGQGNTGELFF	TGCGCCAGCGTGGGACAGGGGAACACCGGGGAGCTGTTTTTT
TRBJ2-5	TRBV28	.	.	CASSSPGSAGRETQYF	TGTGCCAGCAGTTCCCCTGGCTCGGCAGGCAGGGAGACCCAGTACTTC
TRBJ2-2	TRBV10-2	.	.	CASSIHTGLANTGELFF	TGCGCCAGCAGTATCCACACAGGGTTAGCGAACACCGGGGAGCTGTTTTTT
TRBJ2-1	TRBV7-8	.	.	CASSSTTGAYNEQFF	TGTGCCAGCAGCTCCACTACCGGGGCCTACAATGAGCAGTTCTTC
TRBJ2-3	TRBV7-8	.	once	CASSLIIDTQYF	TGTGCCAGCAGCTTAATTATAGATACGCAGTATTTT
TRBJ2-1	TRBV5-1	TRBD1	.	CASSSTGQGANEQFF	TGCGCCAGCAGCTCCACCGGACAGGGGGCGAATGAGCAGTTCTTC
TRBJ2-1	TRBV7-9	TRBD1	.	CASSFGQGRGYNEQFF	TGTGCCAGCAGCTTCGGACAGGGCCGAGGGTACAATGAGCAGTTCTTC
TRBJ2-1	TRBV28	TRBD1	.	CASRTGTDSSYNEQFF	TGTGCCAGCAGAACCGGGACAGATAGCTCCTACAATGAGCAGTTCTTC
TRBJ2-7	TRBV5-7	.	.	CASSLWDRGNYEQYF	TGTGCCAGCAGCTTATGGGACCGCGGGAACTACGAGCAGTACTTC
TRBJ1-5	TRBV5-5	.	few	CASSLLAPGNNQPQHF	TGTGCCAGCAGCTTGTTAGCCCCAGGGAACAATCAGCCCCAGCATTTT
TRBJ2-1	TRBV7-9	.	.	CASSLSGDNEQFF	TGTGCCAGCAGCTTAAGTGGAGACAATGAGCAGTTCTTC
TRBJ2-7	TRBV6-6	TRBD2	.	CASTPRAGAAYEQYF	TGTGCCAGCACACCCCGGGCGGGAGCAGCCTACGAGCAGTACTTC
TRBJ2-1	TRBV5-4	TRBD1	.	CASSLPTGTGREQFF	TGTGCCAGCAGCTTGCCCACAGGGACAGGGCGGGAGCAGTTCTTC
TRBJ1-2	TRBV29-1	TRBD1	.	CSVVGQGYGYTF	TGCAGCGTCGTGGGACAGGGTTATGGCTACACCTTC
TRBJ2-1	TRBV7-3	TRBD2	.	CASSPPGGNEQFF	TGTGCCAGCAGCCCACCGGGGGGCAATGAGCAGTTCTTC
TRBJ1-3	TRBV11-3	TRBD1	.	CASSSAGTAGNTIYF	TGTGCCAGCAGTTCCGCCGGGACAGCTGGAAACACCATATATTTT
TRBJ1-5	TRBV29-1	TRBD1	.	CSVLDRGPNQPQHF	TGCAGCGTTCTGGACAGGGGCCCGAATCAGCCCCAGCATTTT
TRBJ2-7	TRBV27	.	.	CASSLKGQGLRREQYF	TGTGCCAGCAGTTTGAAGGGGCAGGGATTAAGAAGGGAGCAGTACTTC
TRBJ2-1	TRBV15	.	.	CATSTDSHNEQFF	TGTGCCACCAGCACGGACAGTCACAATGAGCAGTTCTTC
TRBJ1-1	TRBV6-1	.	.	CASSEAGRLAGGTEAFF	TGTGCCAGCAGTGAAGCAGGTCGACTCGCCGGGGGCACTGAAGCTTTCTTT
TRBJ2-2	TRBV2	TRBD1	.	CASSETGNTGELFF	TGTGCCAGCAGTGAGACAGGGAATACCGGGGAGCTGTTTTTT
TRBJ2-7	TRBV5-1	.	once	CASSLTQGDDEQYF	TGCGCCAGCAGCCTGACACAGGGAGATGACGAGCAGTACTTC
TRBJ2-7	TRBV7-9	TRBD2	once	CASSEEVSGISYEQYF	TGTGCCAGCAGCGAAGAAGTGAGCGGGATATCCTACGAGCAGTACTTC
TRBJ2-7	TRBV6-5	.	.	CASSYLFNLTYEQYF	TGTGCCAGCAGTTACTTATTCAACCTAACCTACGAGCAGTACTTC
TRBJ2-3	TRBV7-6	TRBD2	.	CASSLGLVASDTQYF	TGTGCCAGCAGCTTGGGACTAGTGGCATCAGATACGCAGTATTTT
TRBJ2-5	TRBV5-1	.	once	CASSLGRGQETQYF	TGCGCCAGCAGCTTGGGGCGCGGCCAAGAGACCCAGTACTTC
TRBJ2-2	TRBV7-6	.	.	CASSAGSQIGTGELFF	TGTGCCAGCAGCGCCGGGTCCCAAATTGGCACCGGGGAGCTGTTTTTT
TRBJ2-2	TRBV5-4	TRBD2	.	CASSPGGAGGTGELFF	TGTGCCAGCAGCCCGGGAGGCGCGGGAGGGACCGGGGAGCTGTTTTTT
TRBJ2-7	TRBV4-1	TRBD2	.	CASSRSSGLNYEQYF	TGCGCCAGCAGCCGGTCTTCGGGACTAAACTACGAGCAGTACTTC
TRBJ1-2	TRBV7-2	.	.	CASSLDRGRGYTF	TGTGCCAGCAGCTTAGATCGAGGGAGAGGCTACACCTTC
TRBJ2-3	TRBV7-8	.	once	CASSSTEGTDTQYF	TGTGCCAGCAGCTCGACCGAGGGCACAGATACGCAGTATTTT
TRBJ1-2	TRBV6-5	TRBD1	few	CASRPPGGRGYTF	TGTGCCAGCCGACCCCCAGGGGGCCGGGGCTACACCTTC
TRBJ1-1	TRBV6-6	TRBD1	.	CASSPQGETEAFF	TGTGCCAGCAGTCCACAGGGGGAGACTGAAGCTTTCTTT
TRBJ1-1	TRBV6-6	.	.	CASSKRQESGSTEAFF	TGTGCCAGCAGTAAGCGACAGGAATCGGGGAGCACTGAAGCTTTCTTT
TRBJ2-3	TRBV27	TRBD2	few	CASSSHGTSQDTQYF	TGTGCCAGCAGTTCACACGGGACTAGTCAAGATACGCAGTATTTT
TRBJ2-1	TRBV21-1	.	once	CASSKRPSFTSYNEQFF	TGTGCCAGCAGCAAGAGGCCTAGTTTCACATCCTACAATGAGCAGTTCTTC
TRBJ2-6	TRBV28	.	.	CASSFIQTGANVLTF	TGTGCCAGCAGTTTCATCCAAACAGGGGCCAACGTCCTGACTTTC
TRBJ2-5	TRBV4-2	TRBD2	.	CASSQAAGARETQYF	TGTGCCAGCAGCCAAGCAGCGGGAGCCCGGGAGACCCAGTACTTC
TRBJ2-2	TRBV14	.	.	CASSQDRYGELFF	TGTGCCAGCAGCCAAGACCGGTACGGGGAGCTGTTTTTT
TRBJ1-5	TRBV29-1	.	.	CSVGQGVQPQHF	TGCAGCGTTGGGCAGGGTGTCCAGCCCCAGCATTTT
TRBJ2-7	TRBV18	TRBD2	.	CASSRDHELLAGDSYEQYF	TGTGCCAGCTCACGGGACCACGAACTACTAGCGGGGGACTCCTACGAGCAGTACTTC